This T cell receptor beta chain was found in a study of T cell responses to AZD1222 COVID-19 vaccine. Study conclusions and caveats: At 160-218 and 743-854, vaccine-associated CD4 TCRs were dominant, and they spanned spike. The donors showed a predominance of white British ancestry and of females, with possible underestimation of clonal diversity. Seropositive status at baseline applied to only 5 or 6 AZD1222 recipients.

With regard to this clone: Antigen: not known.

The CDR3 totals 14 residues. The germline V gene encodes CDR1 SGHNT and CDR2 YYREEE (reference sequence). The V end was cut by 0 bases, the J end by 2 bases, with 7 bases between. Generated by immunoSEQ multiplex PCR, the TCRdb table keeps only in-frame clones and is missing some. The sample lists roughly 100,000 clones, 90% occurring once. The TCR was taken from an adult who received the AZD1222 COVID-19 vaccine. Sequenced here: peripheral blood, sampled 28 days after the second AZD1222 dose. J is TRBJ2-3 and V is TRBV5-4; D remains ambiguous. DNA for the CDR3: TGTGCCAGCAGCTTGGAGTTGGCCACAGATACGCAGTATTTT. As protein: CASSLELATDTQYF.